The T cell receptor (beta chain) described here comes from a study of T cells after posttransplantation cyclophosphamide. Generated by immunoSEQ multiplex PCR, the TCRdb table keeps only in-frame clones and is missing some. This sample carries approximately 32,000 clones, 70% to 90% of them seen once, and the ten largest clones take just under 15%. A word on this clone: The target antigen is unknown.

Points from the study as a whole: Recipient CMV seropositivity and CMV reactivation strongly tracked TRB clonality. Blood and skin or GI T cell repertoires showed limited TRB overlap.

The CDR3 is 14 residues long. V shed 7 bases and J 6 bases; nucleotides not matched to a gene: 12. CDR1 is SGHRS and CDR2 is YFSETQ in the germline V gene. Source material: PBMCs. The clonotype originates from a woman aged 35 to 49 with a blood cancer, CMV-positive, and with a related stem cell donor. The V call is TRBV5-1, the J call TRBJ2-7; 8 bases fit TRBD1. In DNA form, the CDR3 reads TGCGCCAGCTACCCCGGGACAGGATCGTCCGAGCAGTACTTC. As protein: CASYPGTGSSEQYF.